This T cell receptor beta chain was obtained from a study of blood T cell repertoires in COVID-19. Across the whole study: The origin of the acute and convalescent COVID-19 samples was the United States, Italy and Spain. T cells, B-cell-depleted T cells, or PBMCs supplied cDNA or gDNA.

Per the study methods: Amplification of reference gene primers was used by the study to estimate nucleated cell counts. TCRdb keeps only in-frame clones here, not all; method: immunoSEQ multiplex PCR. V and J calls and clone size come straight from that table; D and trimming were deduced from the DNA. Among around 220,000 clones, 65% to 90% were seen once, and the ten largest hold 3.5% to 5%. This TCR was recovered from a man aged 50-60 years with acute or convalescent COVID-19. Specimen: peripheral blood.

Here the CDR3 DNA reads TGTGCCAGCAGCTCCGGGACAGCTCAGCCCCAGCATTTT. This sequence encodes CASSSGTAQPQHF. The chain uses TRBV11-2 and TRBJ1-5, with 7 bases matching TRBD1. J was trimmed by 6 bases and V by 4 bases; bases with no gene match: 3. The CDR3 has 13 amino acids. CDR1 SGHAT and CDR2 FQNNGV come from the germline V gene.